Shown below are 32 T cell receptor beta chains from a single sample sequenced in a study of OX40 agonist ivuxolimab in advanced cancers. Some clones are missing from TCRdb's copy, which holds only in-frame ones; the method was immunoSEQ multiplex PCR. The repertoire holds 100,000 or so clones, with roughly 95% as singletons. The sample was CD4+ or CD8+ T cells sorted from blood, taken in a trial of the OX40 agonist ivuxolimab. Receptors were obtained from an adult with an advanced solid tumor such as melanoma, head and neck, liver or kidney cancer.

V usage is TRBV7-9 and J usage is TRBJ1-2; TRBD1 might be the D (5 bases). Germline loops: CDR1 SEHNR, CDR2 FQNEAQ (reference sequence). The CDR3 is 15 amino acids. Trimming left V 4 bases short and J 4 bases short, with 16 bases between. CDR3 nucleotide sequence: TGTGCCAGCAGCTGGGGCGATCCGACGCCCTATGGCTACACCTTC. Protein product: CASSWGDPTPYGYTF.

The chain is built from TRBV19 and TRBJ2-7; D gene unclear. This CDR3 is built from 13 residues. Deletions cut 2 bases from V and 6 bases from J, with 11 bases between. Germline V gene lookup returns CDR1 LNHDA and CDR2 SQIVND (reference sequence). CDR3 in DNA: TGTGCCAGTAGTATAAACGCTGGTGGCGAGCAGTACTTC. It yields the protein CASSINAGGEQYF.

This clone was seen more than once but under ten times. CDR3 protein: CASSPDRATYEQYF. The CDR3 nucleotides are TGCGCCAGCAGCCCCGACAGGGCCACCTACGAGCAGTACTTC. The chain joins TRBV4-3 to TRBJ2-7; 7 bases align to TRBD1. The V gene end was trimmed by 4 bases and the J gene end by 2 bases; junction bases not matched to a gene: 5. Per germline, CDR1 LGHNA and CDR2 YSLEER. The CDR3 extends over 14 amino acids.

This chain joins TRBV5-6 and TRBJ2-3, with 7 bases fitting TRBD1. The junction had 8 bases not matched to a gene; V was cut back by 3 bases and J by 4 bases. This CDR3 has 15 amino acids. Germline loops: CDR1 SGHDT, CDR2 YYEEEE. The CDR3 sequence: CASSWTTGDPDTQYF. The CDR3, as DNA: TGTGCCAGCAGCTGGACAACAGGGGACCCAGATACGCAGTATTTT.

This chain uses TRBV11-2 with TRBJ2-7, with 8 bases matching TRBD1. This CDR3 is built from 16 residues. The J segment lost 4 bases and the V segment lost 1 base, leaving 9 bases of the junction unmatched. Per the germline V gene, CDR1 is SGHAT and CDR2 is FQNNGV. CDR3 in DNA: TGTGCCAGCAGCTTAGCATACTCCACAGGGGGATACGAGCAGTACTTC. This encodes CASSLAYSTGGYEQYF.

This chain joins TRBV27 and TRBJ2-1; 7 nucleotides agree with TRBD1. The CDR3 has 16 amino acids. CDR1 MNHEY and CDR2 SMNVEV come from the germline V gene (reference sequence). With V trimmed by 5 bases and J by 0 bases, 7 bases remained unmatched. Here the CDR3 DNA reads TGTGCCAGCAGTGCAAGCGGACAGGACTCCTACAATGAGCAGTTCTTC. Its translation: CASSASGQDSYNEQFF.

In DNA form, the CDR3 reads TGTGCCAGCAGGTTTAGCGGGAAGTCGTACGAGCAGTACTTC. Amino acid sequence: CASRFSGKSYEQYF. V and J are TRBV28 and TRBJ2-7; 8 positions match TRBD2. The V gene's germline CDR1 is MDHEN and CDR2 SYDVKM. The CDR3 covers 14 residues. The trim removed 6 bases at V and 4 bases at J, leaving 8 bases unmatched. The whole variable domain, remainder taken from reference TRBV28 and TRBJ2-7, is DVKVTQSSRYLVKRTGEKVFLECVQDMDHENMFWYRQDPGLGLRLIYFSYDVKMKEKGDIPEGYSVSREKKERFSLILESASTNQTSMYLCASRFSGKSYEQYFGPGTRLTVT.

The count of this clone is one. The rearrangement uses TRBV27 and TRBJ1-1; possible D gene TRBD1, 5 bases. Germline assignment: CDR1 MNHEY and CDR2 SMNVEV (reference sequence). There are 13 residues in the CDR3. V lost 4 bases and J lost 5, with 11 bases in between. The CDR3 protein is CASSWGVGTEAFF. For the CDR3, the DNA is TGTGCCAGCAGTTGGGGCGTAGGGACTGAAGCTTTCTTT.

The chain has TRBV5-8 and TRBJ1-6; no definite D call. Germline assignment: CDR1 SGHTS and CDR2 YDEGEE. The CDR3 consists of 18 residues. Trimming pared 0 bases from V and 0 bases from J, leaving 13 bases between. The CDR3 protein is CASSLGTTSGSYNSPLHF. In DNA, the CDR3 is TGTGCCAGCAGCTTGGGGACGACTAGCGGCTCCTATAATTCACCCCTCCACTTT.

The V and J genes are TRBV27 and TRBJ2-1; D is ambiguous. The V and J ends lost 5 bases and 10 bases respectively, with 15 bases between them. CDR3 length equals 13 residues. CDR1 and CDR2 (germline): MNHEY, SMNVEV (reference sequence). As DNA, the CDR3 is TGTGCCAGCAGTCTAACCACATGGAAAGAGCAGTTCTTC. This sequence encodes CASSLTTWKEQFF.

This clone was counted once. This sequence joins TRBV19 and TRBJ1-4, with D unresolved. V gave up 3 bases and J gave up 6 bases, with 11 bases separating them. CDR1 and CDR2 (germline): LNHDA, SQIVND (reference sequence). The length of the CDR3 is 14 residues. Written as DNA, the CDR3 is TGTGCCAGTAGTATGGGTCCACCCCATGAAAAACTGTTTTTT. It codes for CASSMGPPHEKLFF.

The CDR3 DNA follows: TGTGCCAGCAGTCTCCCGACTAGCGGGGGCCCGGATACGCAGTATTTT. As protein: CASSLPTSGGPDTQYF. This sequence joins TRBV28 and TRBJ2-3; 12 nucleotides line up with TRBD2. The CDR3 totals 16 residues. The trim removed 5 bases at V and 6 bases at J, leaving 9 bases unmatched. CDR1 and CDR2 (germline): MDHEN, SYDVKM.

The chain uses TRBV6-5 and TRBJ1-1, with D maybe TRBD1 (6 bases). V lost 2 bases and J lost 7, with 17 bases in between. CDR1 MNHEY and CDR2 SVGAGI come from the germline V gene. The CDR3 runs to 15 residues. This chain's CDR3 is CASSYRAAGGLEAFF. In DNA, the CDR3 is TGTGCCAGCAGTTACCGGGCGGCGGGGGGGCTTGAAGCTTTCTTT.

This chain links TRBV19 with TRBJ2-2; D may be TRBD1 (5 bases). V shed 3 bases and J shed 9 bases, with 17 bases lying between them. The germline V gene has CDR1 LNHDA and CDR2 SQIVND (reference sequence). This CDR3 has 15 residues. The chain's CDR3 is CASSIPPGGQRELFF. As DNA, the CDR3 is TGTGCCAGTAGTATCCCACCGGGCGGACAAAGGGAGCTGTTTTTT.

The rearrangement uses TRBV7-6 and TRBJ2-1; 11 bases match TRBD1. The CDR3 covers 15 residues. Unmatched junction bases numbered 5, after V lost 5 bases and J lost 5 bases. CDR1 is SGHVS, CDR2 FNYEAQ, per germline. CDR3 amino acids: CASSKGQGANNEQFF. In DNA, the CDR3 is TGTGCCAGCAGCAAAGGACAGGGGGCTAACAATGAGCAGTTCTTC.

The gene calls are TRBV6-5 and TRBJ1-5; no firm D call. CDR1 and CDR2 (germline): MNHEY, SVGAGI. Trimming left V 0 bases short and J 3 bases short, with 9 bases between. This CDR3 has 15 residues. The CDR3 loop is CASSYSYRSNQPQHF. CDR3 nucleotides: TGTGCCAGCAGTTACTCATATAGATCCAATCAGCCCCAGCATTTT.

The chain carries TRBV5-5 and TRBJ2-2, with 7 bases fitting TRBD1. This CDR3 region has 16 residues. With 2 bases clipped from V and 9 bases from J, the junction kept 13 bases outside the gene matches. In germline, CDR1 is SGHKS, CDR2 YYEKEE (reference sequence). The CDR3: CASSFPGTAQARELFF. The CDR3, as DNA: TGTGCCAGCAGCTTCCCCGGGACAGCTCAGGCCCGGGAGCTGTTTTTT. The entire variable domain, with the rest obtained from reference TRBV5-5 and TRBJ2-2, is as follows: DAGVTQSPTHLIKTRGQQVTLRCSPISGHKSVSWYQQVLGQGPQFIFQYYEKEERGRGNFPDRFSARQFPNYSSELNVNALLLGDSALYLCASSFPGTAQARELFFGEGSRLTVL.

The V gene is TRBV7-2, the J gene TRBJ2-2; a possible D gene is TRBD2 (5 bases). The CDR3 spans 14 residues. Per germline, CDR1 SGHTA and CDR2 FQGNSA. Trimming shortened V by 5 bases and J by 4 bases, and 11 bases separated the two germline ends. The CDR3 region has the DNA TGTGCCAGCAGCGAGAATGCGGGCACCGGGGAGCTGTTTTTT. It translates to CASSENAGTGELFF.

The V call is TRBV5-1, the J call TRBJ2-7; D is perhaps TRBD2 (6 bases). Trimming removed 4 bases at V and 5 bases at J, with 19 bases between. Looked up from germline, CDR1 is SGHRS and CDR2 is YFSETQ. This CDR3 is 15 amino acids long. CDR3 region: CASSLGLGGSNEQYF. The DNA for the CDR3 is TGCGCCAGCAGCCTTGGCTTAGGAGGGTCGAACGAGCAGTACTTC.

The rearrangement links TRBV7-9 to TRBJ1-3; D is undetermined. Germline CDR1 SEHNR, CDR2 FQNEAQ (reference sequence). Trimming took 1 base from V and 1 from J, leaving 11 bases between them. This CDR3 spans 16 amino acids. For the CDR3, the DNA is TGTGCCAGCAGCTTAGATCTCAGGCTGTCTGGAAACACCATATATTTT. It is translated as CASSLDLRLSGNTIYF.

V and J are TRBV5-6 and TRBJ2-7; a weak D match, TRBD1 (6 bases). V lost 0 bases and J 1 base, leaving 8 bases between the germline ends. The CDR3 runs 14 residues. Germline V CDR1 and CDR2: SGHDT, YYEEEE. CDR3 in DNA: TGTGCCAGCAGCTTGGTAGGGGGATCCTACGAGCAGTACTTC. Encoded protein: CASSLVGGSYEQYF.

V and J are TRBV6-1 and TRBJ2-2, with D maybe TRBD1 (6 bases). Per the germline V gene, CDR1 is MNHNS and CDR2 is SASEGT. The CDR3 has 13 amino acids. Trimming left V 11 bases short and J 5 bases short, with 15 bases between. In DNA, the CDR3 is TGTGCCGTTAACAGGGCTGAAACCGGGGAGCTGTTTTTT. Translating gives CAVNRAETGELFF.

The chain is built from TRBV28 and TRBJ2-7; TRBD1 is a possible D gene (5 bases). The CDR3 has 14 residues. The germline V gene has CDR1 MDHEN and CDR2 SYDVKM. The germline V and J ends were trimmed by 1 base and 5 bases, with 12 bases remaining between them. CDR3 DNA: TGTGCCAGCAGTTTATCCAGGGCAATAGACGAGCAGTACTTC. Translation: CASSLSRAIDEQYF. Looking up the rest from reference TRBV28 and TRBJ2-7 gives the full variable domain: DVKVTQSSRYLVKRTGEKVFLECVQDMDHENMFWYRQDPGLGLRLIYFSYDVKMKEKGDIPEGYSVSREKKERFSLILESASTNQTSMYLCASSLSRAIDEQYFGPGTRLTVT.

This rearrangement joins TRBV9 to TRBJ2-4; D is possibly TRBD1 (5 bases). Germline CDR1 reads SGDLS; CDR2 reads YYNGEE. The V gene lost 0 bases and the J gene lost 2 bases, with 6 bases spanning the gap. CDR3 length: 14 amino acids. CDR3: CASSVGGSKNIQYF. The DNA of the CDR3 is TGTGCCAGCAGCGTAGGGGGCTCCAAAAACATTCAGTACTTC.

The CDR3 protein is CASSQDRGSGANVLTF. The CDR3 DNA reads TGCGCCAGCAGCCAAGATCGGGGTTCTGGGGCCAACGTCCTGACTTTC. This chain links TRBV4-3 with TRBJ2-6, with a possible D match to TRBD2 (5 bases). V dropped 0 bases and J dropped 1 base, with 7 bases sitting between them. This CDR3 spans 16 amino acids. CDR1 and CDR2 (germline): LGHNA, YSLEER.

The V gene is TRBV6-5, the J gene TRBJ2-5; 10 positions agree with TRBD2. The junction had 8 bases not matched to a gene; V was cut back by 6 bases and J by 4 bases. The CDR3 consists of 15 residues. From germline, CDR1 is MNHEY and CDR2 SVGAGI. The CDR3 protein is CASSLAGGGGETQYF. The CDR3 region has the DNA TGTGCCAGCAGCTTAGCGGGGGGAGGGGGAGAGACCCAGTACTTC.

This sequence joins TRBV7-9 and TRBJ2-3, with 13 bases identical to TRBD2. Germline CDR1 and CDR2: SEHNR and FQNEAQ (reference sequence). V was clipped by 3 bases and J by 2 bases; unmatched bases: 2. This CDR3 is built from 16 residues. CDR3 sequence (DNA): TGTGCCAGCAGCTTGGGACTAGCGGGAATCACAGATACGCAGTATTTT. Amino acid sequence: CASSLGLAGITDTQYF.

The chain links TRBV19 to TRBJ2-2, with D possibly called TRBD1 or TRBD2 (5 bases each). This CDR3 comprises 14 residues. V was trimmed by 6 bases and J by 7 bases, leaving 15 bases between them. CDR1 and CDR2 (germline): LNHDA, SQIVND (reference sequence). The DNA of the CDR3 is TGTGCCAGTAGCCTAGTCGGGGCGGGCGGGGAGCTGTTTTTT. Translated, it gives CASSLVGAGGELFF. Full variable domain (rest looked up from reference TRBV19 and TRBJ2-2): DGGITQSPKYLFRKEGQNVTLSCEQNLNHDAMYWYRQDPGQGLRLIYYSQIVNDFQKGDIAEGYSVSREKKESFPLTVTSAQKNPTAFYLCASSLVGAGGELFFGEGSRLTVL.

This chain links TRBV10-3 with TRBJ1-5, with D unclear. Trimming removed 2 bases from V and 6 bases from J, with 5 bases in between. Germline CDR1 and CDR2: ENHRY and SYGVKD. The CDR3 has 12 amino acids. The CDR3 DNA follows: TGTGCCATCAGTGAGGTTGCTCAGCCCCAGCATTTT. Translating gives CAISEVAQPQHF.

J is TRBJ2-1 and V is TRBV5-1; a possible D gene is TRBD2 (6 bases). CDR1 is SGHRS, CDR2 YFSETQ, per germline. V was shortened by 2 bases and J by 5 bases, with 8 bases between the two germline ends. This CDR3 is built from 13 residues. CDR3 region: CASSLGLNNEQFF. CDR3 sequence (DNA): TGCGCCAGCAGCTTAGGACTAAACAATGAGCAGTTCTTC.

J is TRBJ2-5 and V is TRBV27, with no clear D. Trimming shortened V by 5 bases and J by 4 bases, and 14 bases separated the two germline ends. Germline V CDR1 and CDR2: MNHEY, SMNVEV (reference sequence). This CDR3 spans 14 amino acids. The CDR3 spells CASSPSGGAETQYF. DNA for the CDR3: TGTGCCAGCAGTCCCTCGGGCGGCGCAGAGACCCAGTACTTC.

This clone appeared once. V usage is TRBV11-2 and J usage is TRBJ1-1, with TRBD1 identical over 7 bases. Germline CDR1 reads SGHAT; CDR2 reads FQNNGV. V shed 3 bases, J shed 0 bases, and the junction held 4 bases outside the gene matches. The CDR3 sequence is 15 residues long. The CDR3 DNA follows: TGTGCCAGCAGCTTCGACAGGGACCTGAACACTGAAGCTTTCTTT. Translation gives CASSFDRDLNTEAFF.